Listed here are 14 T cell receptor beta chains from one sample, sequenced in a study of post-analysis software for immune sequencing data. The study, taken as a whole, reports: With TRBV5-6, TRBV5-1 and TRBV20-1 included, about five TRBV segments were more frequent in patients than in controls.

Carried by the TCR beta cDNA libraries were unique molecular identifiers. Using its own MiXCR run on the PCR reads, TCRdb lists one record per CDR3 protein. The sample lists over 700,000 distinct CDR3 sequences; 25% to 30% were seen once. These receptors have no known antigen. The sample consisted of blood. The receptors were sampled from a girl aged 5 to 17 with multiple sclerosis.

As regards this clonotype: One end of the junction is discordant with germline, which a read error may explain. The chain couples TRBV11-2 to TRBJ2-3; TRBD2 agrees at 13 bases. This CDR3 is 16 amino acids long. Germline V gene lookup returns CDR1 SGHAT and CDR2 FQNNGV. In DNA, the CDR3 is TGTGCCAGCAGTTTAGGACTAGCGGGAGTATCAGATACGCAGTATTTT. Protein product: CASSLGLAGVSDTQYF.

V and J are TRBV20-1 and TRBJ2-1; TRBD2 matches 12 bases. Germline CDR1 and CDR2: DFQATT and SNEGSKA (reference sequence). This CDR3 comprises 15 residues. After removal of 5 bases from V and 5 bases from J, the junction contained 7 bases not matched to a gene. Here the CDR3 reads CSAAQRLAGDNEQFF. The CDR3 DNA follows: TGCAGTGCTGCGCAGCGACTAGCGGGAGACAATGAGCAGTTCTTC.

This clonotype was seen many times. The chain combines TRBV27 with TRBJ2-7; TRBD1 matches at 7 bases. Judging by the DNA end, TRBJ2-5 fits better; the J call may be wrong. CDR3 length equals 14 residues. The V gene's germline CDR1 is MNHEY and CDR2 SMNVEV (reference sequence). The CDR3 DNA reads as TGTGCCAGCAGTTTATTGAGGGGGCGGGAGACCCAGTACTTC. It encodes CASSLLRGRETQYF.

The chain recombines TRBV24-1 with TRBJ2-3, with TRBD2 identical over 7 bases. The CDR3 sequence is 16 residues long. V was pared by 3 bases and J by 5 bases, with 10 bases of the junction left unmatched. The germline CDR1 and CDR2 sequences are KGHDR and SFDVKD. CDR3 loop: CATSDPSGGRLDTQYF. The CDR3, as DNA: TGTGCCACCAGTGATCCCTCAGGCGGGAGACTAGATACGCAGTATTTT.

This clonotype has a handful of counts. The V call is TRBV6-6, the J call TRBJ2-7; possible D gene TRBD1, 5 bases. This CDR3 is 13 amino acids long. V lost 2 bases to trimming and J lost 1 base, with 6 bases between them. From germline, CDR1 is MNHNY and CDR2 SVGAGI (reference sequence). The CDR3 loop reads CASSYPGSYEQYF. The CDR3 coding sequence is TGTGCCAGCAGTTACCCAGGGTCCTACGAGCAGTACTTC.

The CDR3 DNA reads TGTGCCAGCAGCTCCCGGGACAGGGGGCTTGAAAACATTCAGTACTTC. Translating gives CASSSRDRGLENIQYF. V gene TRBV5-4 combines with J gene TRBJ2-4; 12 bases agree with TRBD1. Trimming took 3 bases from V and 5 from J; bases not matched to a gene: 6. This CDR3 is 16 amino acids long. The germline V gene has CDR1 SGHNT and CDR2 YYREEE (reference sequence).

Only a few counts were recorded for this clonotype. V usage is TRBV5-5 and J usage is TRBJ2-7; 7 bases line up with TRBD1. This CDR3 comprises 15 residues. Germline-derived CDR1 and CDR2 are SGHKS and YYEKEE (reference sequence). Trimming removed 0 bases from V and 6 bases from J; junction bases left unmatched: 9. The DNA of the CDR3 is TGTGCCAGCAGCTTGGTTAGGGACAGTACATTCGAGCAGTACTTC. Protein product: CASSLVRDSTFEQYF.

This clonotype was seen a few times. V is TRBV5-4 and J is TRBJ2-5; 8 bases align to TRBD2. TRBJ2-7 matches the DNA end more closely, so the J call is doubtful. The CDR3 is 16 amino acids. Germline CDR1 reads SGHNT; CDR2 reads YYREEE (reference sequence). The CDR3 loop is CASSREGGRPSHEQYF. DNA for the CDR3: TGTGCCAGCAGCCGGGAGGGCGGGAGGCCTTCCCACGAGCAGTACTTC.

The J gene is TRBJ2-3, the V gene TRBV15, with D unresolved. The CDR3 has 12 amino acids. Trimming took off 8 bases at V and 7 bases at J, with 13 bases between the two ends. CDR1 and CDR2 (germline): LNHNV, YYDKDF (reference sequence). CDR3 protein: CATGLDRNTQYF. The CDR3 bases are TGTGCCACCGGCTTAGACCGGAATACGCAGTATTTT.

The chain uses TRBV20-1 and TRBJ1-6, with D possibly matching TRBD1 (5 bases). The V gene lost 3 bases and the J gene lost 8 bases, with 17 bases spanning the gap. CDR3 length: 15 amino acids. The germline V gene has CDR1 DFQATT and CDR2 SNEGSKA (reference sequence). The CDR3 spells CSASAGLSGDSPLHF. The CDR3 DNA sequence: TGCAGTGCTAGTGCGGGACTTTCCGGTGATTCACCCCTCCACTTT.

A single count supports this clonotype. For the CDR3, the DNA is TGCGCCAGCAGCTTGGGGGGGTCGGTCTACAATGAGCAGTTCTTC. It encodes CASSLGGSVYNEQFF. The chain links TRBV5-1 to TRBJ2-1, with D tentatively TRBD1 or TRBD2 (5 bases each). This CDR3 region has 15 residues. Trimming removed 0 bases at V and 3 bases at J, with 10 bases between. CDR1 is SGHRS, CDR2 YFSETQ, per germline.

In its sample, this clonotype was seen a few times. The rearrangement links TRBV6-5 to TRBJ2-5, with D maybe TRBD2 (7 bases). The CDR3 spans 15 residues. Germline lookup yields CDR1 MNHEY and CDR2 SVGAGI. V lost 9 bases and J lost 1, with 18 bases in between. CDR3 in amino acids: CASAGTWTSQETQYF. CDR3 sequence (DNA): TGTGCCAGTGCTGGGACATGGACTAGCCAAGAGACCCAGTACTTC.

This clonotype was observed a few times. The chain couples TRBV28 to TRBJ1-1, with 7 bases aligning to TRBD1. V shed 2 bases and J 7 bases; nucleotides not matched to a gene: 7. Per germline, CDR1 MDHEN and CDR2 SYDVKM. This CDR3 has 14 amino acids. Here the CDR3 reads CASSLDRALYEAFF. The DNA for the CDR3 is TGTGCCAGCAGTTTAGACAGGGCCTTATATGAAGCTTTCTTT.

This clonotype was detected a few times. The chain employs TRBV5-1 and TRBJ1-1; D gene ambiguous. There are 13 residues in the CDR3. Germline V lookup: CDR1 SGHRS, CDR2 YFSETQ. V lost 2 bases and J lost 4, with 9 bases in between. This CDR3 reads CASSFPGATEAFF. Here the CDR3 DNA reads TGCGCCAGCAGCTTCCCGGGTGCCACTGAAGCTTTCTTT.